This T cell receptor (beta chain) was retrieved from a study of T cells after yellow fever vaccination. This clonotype has more than one count but fewer than ten. As yet, its antigen is unknown. The CDR3 is 13 amino acids. Germline loops: CDR1 MNHNS, CDR2 SASEGT. V was cut by 6 bases and J by 4 bases, with 12 bases left in between. The 5'RACE template-switching step produced TCR cDNA and added a universal primer site and UMIs. TCRdb reanalysed the 5' RACE reads using MiXCR and keeps one entry per CDR3 protein. The sample has approximately 350,000 distinct CDR3 sequences; around a tenth are singletons. Study-level points and caveats: Shared CD4/CD8 clonotypes were a small share, likely from convergent recombination. Abundant bulk-derived clonotypes could contaminate FACS-sorted repertoires.

The source was PBMCs, collected on the day of the first yellow fever vaccination. The receptor was derived from a man younger than 35 who received the YFV17D yellow fever vaccine. The chain links TRBV6-1 to TRBJ1-2; D not resolved. CDR3 in amino acids: CASSQLTGYGYTF. The CDR3, as DNA: TGTGCCAGCAGCCAACTGACGGGCTATGGCTACACCTTC.